The clone carrying this T cell receptor (beta chain) was picked up a small number of times. What it binds is unknown. Vbeta (60) and Jbeta (13) primers were used in the PCR. The repertoire was sequenced with immunoSEQ multiplex PCR; TCRdb's copy has only in-frame clones and lacks some. In the table there are roughly 100,000 clones, around three quarters of which are singletons. The data were taken from a study of cytomegalovirus exposure and HLA in healthy donors. V was cut by 4 bases and J by 2 bases, with 10 bases left in between. The CDR3 totals 14 residues. CDR1 is MGHDK, CDR2 SYGVNS, per germline. Whole-study results and caveats: Association with HLA alleles at 0.05 false discovery rate was found for around 15,000 TCR beta sequences in a later analysis. Most CMV-associated TCR beta chains appeared HLA-restricted in a later analysis. A missense DCLRE1C variant was associated with V- and J-gene trimming of TCR beta chains in a later analysis, and an independent cohort replicated the association. Reportedly, a later analysis found an Asian-associated ancestry cluster had fewer N-insertions than the approximately 700-donor mean.

This chain links TRBV25-1 with TRBJ2-3; unclear D gene. Sequenced input: PBMCs. This TCR was sampled from a woman aged 18-29 years in good health and CMV-seropositive. CDR3 sequence (DNA): TGTGCCAGCAGTGGTGGCAGATACACAGATACGCAGTATTTT. Amino acids: CASSGGRYTDTQYF.